Below, one TCR beta chain is given with its context. Its target antigen remains unknown. Within one base of it there is no much larger clone, and no base qualities were kept. From cysteine to phenylalanine, the CDR3 is 15 amino acids long. The retained sequence is limited to the CDR3, 45 bases, with the frame set at the first base. CDR1 and CDR2, per the germline V gene, are SGHTA and FQGNSA. This sample was taken from a study of blood T cells in healthy people across ages (dated by TCRdb to the mid-2010s). Concerning the study at large: In model experiments, roughly one uniquely barcoded TCR beta cDNA molecule per two T cells was captured by template switching. The study measured age-related changes in TCR beta repertoire diversity using deep sequencing normalized with unique cDNA molecular identifiers. Donors were grouped into four age groups: young (average roughly 17 years), middle-aged (39), aged (approximately 67) and long-lived (approximately 82). To avoid experimental bias, donors of different ages were spread randomly across the sequencing lanes. Two additional independent replicas of 1 million unique cDNA reads from the same blood draw were analyzed for two donors (one aged 18 to 29 and one aged 80 or older). Findings and caveats that apply to the study as a whole: Bulk unsorted PBMC profiling prevented conclusive comparison of naive and antigen-experienced compartments. Observed TCR beta diversity correlated strongly with the percentage of naive T cells measured by flow cytometry. As age increased, observed TCR beta diversity per million T cells dropped in a roughly linear way, and a significant reduction was already evident by age about 40. The CMV infection status of donors was not known, potentially confounding age-related changes in expanded clonotypes. Total diversity estimates from one million sequenced T cells were considered lower bounds and underestimates. The long-lived group showed more naive CD4+ T cells, fewer expanded clones and increased TCR diversity than the aged group, suggesting age selection.

Library preparation was by 5' RACE. The sequencer was an Illumina HiSeq 2500. A second PCR of about 7 to 12 cycles was run with a J-beta primer mix and a sample-barcoded 5' primer. Each TCR beta cDNA molecule received a unique molecular identifier from a template-switch 5' adaptor carrying 12 random nucleotides. Each sample yielded at least 3 million CDR3-containing paired-end reads. The Mint cDNA synthesis kit, primed by a TRBC-specific oligonucleotide, was used to synthesize first-strand cDNA from all RNA. Following uracil-DNA glycosylase treatment, all cDNA underwent a first 18-cycle PCR with the universal primers M1SS and BC2_uni_R. The published analysis was carried out like this. Each sample was normalized by randomly selecting 1 million high-quality reads, each carrying a distinct molecular identifier. Reads sharing molecular identifiers were discarded rather than binned into consensus sequences. MiTCR, run with a Q25 quality threshold and the strictest error-elimination algorithm, handled CDR3 identification, clonotype clustering and error correction. Lower-bound total TCR beta diversity was estimated with a nonparametric unseen species model using Euler transformation. Clones were called with MiXCR by TCRdb after fastp trimmed the public reads at Q25, and only in-frame beta chains were retained. Rows matching on CDR3 protein sequence are summarized as one entry with the most common DNA and genes. TCRdb's processing, not the authors' own work, is the source of the V and J calls. The table for this sample lists about a million distinct CDR3 sequences; roughly 51% of them were counted only once. 20% to 25% of the sample rests with the top ten.

The 35 to 40 donors, aged 6 to 90 years, were systemically healthy Caucasian individuals from Russia. Approximately 9 milliliters of peripheral blood were collected from each donor into EDTA-treated Vacutainer tubes. Ficoll-Paque density-gradient centrifugation was used to isolate PBMCs, with at least 7 million per sample. Total RNA was extracted from PBMCs with Trizol reagent, with at least 6 micrograms obtained per sample. The percentages of naive CD45RAhigh/CD27high T cells were determined by flow cytometry on a PBMC aliquot from every donor. The TCR comes from a woman aged 60-75 years in good health. The specimen sequenced was blood. The V and J segments used are TRBV7-2 and TRBJ2-5; the central 7 bases match TRBD2. TRBJ2-7 explains the end of the DNA better; the J call may be wrong. The encoded CDR3 is CASSLGGRGRDEQYF. Read as DNA, the sequence is TGTGCCAGCAGCTTAGGCGGGAGAGGGAGGGACGAGCAGTACTTC.